A selection of T cell receptor beta chains follows, all from one sample in a study of blood T cells in healthy people across ages. TCRdb itself ran the 5' RACE reads through MiXCR, one entry per CDR3 protein. Among about 670,000 distinct CDR3 sequences listed, over 40% were seen once. Sequencing was done on a sample of blood. The origin of the receptors is a man older than 75 in good health. Each CDR3 is given with its conserved first and last residue. D genes are given only for firm matches. Rows may omit the clone size; those that give it use once, few, many or a size class.

clone_size: .
j_call: TRBJ2-7
v_call: TRBV7-2
d_call: .
cdr3_nt: TGTGCCAGCAGCTTAGCGGAGACCGGACCCTACGAGCAGTACTTC
cdr3_aa: CASSLAETGPYEQYF

clone_size: few
j_call: TRBJ2-7
v_call: TRBV9
d_call: .
cdr3_nt: TGTGCCAGCAGCGTAGACAGGGTCACCTACGAGCAGTACTTC
cdr3_aa: CASSVDRVTYEQYF

clone_size: .
j_call: TRBJ1-5
v_call: TRBV6-1
d_call: TRBD1
cdr3_nt: TGTGCCAGCAGTACACGCCGGGACAGGGGGCCCGGCAATCAGCCCCAGCATTTT
cdr3_aa: CASSTRRDRGPGNQPQHF

clone_size: .
j_call: TRBJ2-3
v_call: TRBV20-1
d_call: TRBD1
cdr3_nt: TGCAGTGCTAGAGTCGGATTGGGTGAGGGACAGGGGGCTCCAGATACGCAGTATTTT
cdr3_aa: CSARVGLGEGQGAPDTQYF

clone_size: once
j_call: TRBJ2-7
v_call: TRBV27
d_call: .
cdr3_nt: TGTGCCAGCAGCCCTGGGGGACTCACAGGGTTTAATGAGCAGTACTTC
cdr3_aa: CASSPGGLTGFNEQYF

clone_size: .
j_call: TRBJ2-1
v_call: TRBV20-1
d_call: TRBD2
cdr3_nt: TGCAGTGCGTCATCCCCCGCTAGCGGGAGAAGGATTGAGCAGTTCTTC
cdr3_aa: CSASSPASGRRIEQFF

clone_size: many
j_call: TRBJ2-7
v_call: TRBV11-2
d_call: TRBD2
cdr3_nt: TGTGCCAGCAGCTTACTAGCGGGAGACCACGAGCAGTACTTC
cdr3_aa: CASSLLAGDHEQYF

clone_size: .
j_call: TRBJ2-3
v_call: TRBV12-3/TRBV12-4
d_call: TRBD2
cdr3_nt: TGTGCCAGCAGTTTTAGTGGACTAGCGGGCAACACAGATACGCAGTATTTT
cdr3_aa: CASSFSGLAGNTDTQYF

clone_size: .
j_call: TRBJ2-5
v_call: TRBV20-1
d_call: .
cdr3_nt: TGCAGTGCTGACGAATACAGGGTCCAGTACTTC
cdr3_aa: CSADEYRVQYF

clone_size: few
j_call: TRBJ2-5
v_call: TRBV7-6
d_call: TRBD2
cdr3_nt: TGTGCCAGCAGCCTTAAACTAGCGGGAGGGGAGACCCAGTACTTC
cdr3_aa: CASSLKLAGGETQYF

clone_size: once
j_call: TRBJ2-3
v_call: TRBV6-5
d_call: .
cdr3_nt: TGTGCCAGCAGTGACGGTCGGACTTATACGCAGTATTTT
cdr3_aa: CASSDGRTYTQYF

clone_size: .
j_call: TRBJ2-1
v_call: TRBV7-7
d_call: .
cdr3_nt: TGTGCCAGCAGCTTAGCGCCGGGACATTCTTCCAATGAGCAGTTCTTC
cdr3_aa: CASSLAPGHSSNEQFF

clone_size: .
j_call: TRBJ2-3
v_call: TRBV7-2
d_call: .
cdr3_nt: TGTGCCAGCAGCTTATTCCAGGGGACCCCAGATACGCAGTATTTT
cdr3_aa: CASSLFQGTPDTQYF

clone_size: .
j_call: TRBJ2-7
v_call: TRBV5-5
d_call: TRBD2
cdr3_nt: TGTGCCAGCAGCTTGGAACTAGGACGGACTAGCGGGAGAGGGGGTAGCTACGAGCAGTACTTC
cdr3_aa: CASSLELGRTSGRGGSYEQYF

clone_size: many
j_call: TRBJ2-1
v_call: TRBV4-3
d_call: .
cdr3_nt: TGCGCCAGCAGCCCCAGGTCCGAGGGAGACTCCTACAATGAGCAGTTCTTC
cdr3_aa: CASSPRSEGDSYNEQFF

clone_size: many
j_call: TRBJ2-5
v_call: TRBV5-5
d_call: TRBD2
cdr3_nt: TGTGCCAGCAGCTTGGTGGCTAGCGGGAGACAAGAGACCCAGTACTTC
cdr3_aa: CASSLVASGRQETQYF

clone_size: .
j_call: TRBJ2-7
v_call: TRBV6-2/TRBV6-3
d_call: .
cdr3_nt: TGTGCCAGCAGGATATGGGACAGCGGGCGCTCCTACGAGCAGTACTTC
cdr3_aa: CASRIWDSGRSYEQYF

clone_size: many
j_call: TRBJ2-3
v_call: TRBV20-1
d_call: TRBD2
cdr3_nt: TGCAGTGCTCCCGGGGGGGGAGATACGCAGTATTTT
cdr3_aa: CSAPGGGDTQYF

clone_size: .
j_call: TRBJ1-1
v_call: TRBV20-1
d_call: TRBD1
cdr3_nt: TGCAGTGCTAGAGGGGTTGGGACAGCTTTTCAAATGAACACTGAAGCTTTCTTT
cdr3_aa: CSARGVGTAFQMNTEAFF

clone_size: few
j_call: TRBJ2-5
v_call: TRBV7-3
d_call: TRBD2
cdr3_nt: TGTGCCAGCAGCCCCGGACTAGCGGGAACGGAGACCCAGTACTTC
cdr3_aa: CASSPGLAGTETQYF

clone_size: few
j_call: TRBJ2-3
v_call: TRBV7-2
d_call: .
cdr3_nt: TGTGCCAGCAGCTTAGTCGAGACCACCACAGATACGCAGTATTTT
cdr3_aa: CASSLVETTTDTQYF

clone_size: many
j_call: TRBJ1-2
v_call: TRBV7-3
d_call: TRBD1
cdr3_nt: TGTGCCAGCAGCTTTGCAGGGGGAGGATTCTATGGCTACACCTTC
cdr3_aa: CASSFAGGGFYGYTF

clone_size: .
j_call: TRBJ2-5
v_call: TRBV9
d_call: .
cdr3_nt: TGTGCCAGCAGCCCCCTGGGGTGGCTTCAAGAGACCCAGTACTTC
cdr3_aa: CASSPLGWLQETQYF

clone_size: .
j_call: TRBJ2-3
v_call: TRBV10-3
d_call: TRBD1
cdr3_nt: TGTGCCATCAGTGAGCCGGGACAGACCACAGATACGCAGTATTTT
cdr3_aa: CAISEPGQTTDTQYF

clone_size: .
j_call: TRBJ2-1
v_call: TRBV7-2
d_call: .
cdr3_nt: TGTGCCAGCAGCCACAGGTACAGGGAAAATGAGCAGTTCTTC
cdr3_aa: CASSHRYRENEQFF

clone_size: few
j_call: TRBJ2-5
v_call: TRBV7-2
d_call: TRBD2
cdr3_nt: TGCGCCAGCAGCTTGGCGGGACTAGCGGGAGGAGAGACCCAGTACTTC
cdr3_aa: CASSLAGLAGGETQYF

clone_size: many
j_call: TRBJ2-3
v_call: TRBV4-1
d_call: .
cdr3_nt: TGCGCCAGCAGCCAAGATGCGAGGGATCTTTATACGCAGTATTTT
cdr3_aa: CASSQDARDLYTQYF

clone_size: .
j_call: TRBJ1-2
v_call: TRBV28
d_call: .
cdr3_nt: TGTGCCAGCAGTTTGCCCAGGGTCGGGGTAGGAGGTGGCTACACCTTC
cdr3_aa: CASSLPRVGVGGGYTF

clone_size: many
j_call: TRBJ2-5
v_call: TRBV7-2
d_call: TRBD1
cdr3_nt: TGTGCCAGCAGCTTAAGTACAGGGGGCGGGACCCAGTACTTC
cdr3_aa: CASSLSTGGGTQYF

clone_size: .
j_call: TRBJ1-2
v_call: TRBV28
d_call: .
cdr3_nt: TGTGCCAGCAGTTTATGGGGTGGGGGGCGCCGGTATGGCTACACCTTC
cdr3_aa: CASSLWGGGRRYGYTF

clone_size: .
j_call: TRBJ2-7
v_call: TRBV20-1
d_call: TRBD1
cdr3_nt: TGCAGTGCTATACAGGGGGCGGATGAGCAGTACTTC
cdr3_aa: CSAIQGADEQYF

clone_size: .
j_call: TRBJ2-1
v_call: TRBV20-1
d_call: TRBD2
cdr3_nt: TGCAGTGCTAGAGACCCCGCGAGCGGGAGTAGGAATGAGCAGTTCTTC
cdr3_aa: CSARDPASGSRNEQFF

clone_size: few
j_call: TRBJ2-7
v_call: TRBV7-2
d_call: TRBD2
cdr3_nt: TGTGCCAGCAGCTTAGGAATTGGTAGCGGGGGGTCCTACGAGCAGTACTTC
cdr3_aa: CASSLGIGSGGSYEQYF

clone_size: .
j_call: TRBJ2-7
v_call: TRBV30
d_call: TRBD2
cdr3_nt: TGTGCCTGGAGGGTGGCGGGAGGCCGCAATGAGCAGTACTTC
cdr3_aa: CAWRVAGGRNEQYF

clone_size: .
j_call: TRBJ2-7
v_call: TRBV21-1
d_call: .
cdr3_nt: TGTGCCAGCAGCAAAGAGGGGGGGCCCCCCTACAATGAGCAGTACTTC
cdr3_aa: CASSKEGGPPYNEQYF

clone_size: .
j_call: TRBJ2-3
v_call: TRBV12-3/TRBV12-4
d_call: .
cdr3_nt: TGTGCCAGCAGCCCTGATCCCGAGACAGATACGCAGTATTTT
cdr3_aa: CASSPDPETDTQYF

clone_size: few
j_call: TRBJ2-4
v_call: TRBV20-1
d_call: TRBD2
cdr3_nt: TGCAGTGCTACGGGGGGGGGAAACATTCAGTACTTC
cdr3_aa: CSATGGGNIQYF

clone_size: .
j_call: TRBJ2-7
v_call: TRBV4-2
d_call: TRBD2
cdr3_nt: TGTGCCAGCAGCCCCTCGCCTCTAGCGGGAGAGGTTAATGAGCAGTACTTC
cdr3_aa: CASSPSPLAGEVNEQYF

clone_size: .
j_call: TRBJ1-5
v_call: TRBV11-2
d_call: .
cdr3_nt: TGTGCCAGCAGCTTAACTGGGGCTGGGGGCATTCAGCCCCAGCATTTT
cdr3_aa: CASSLTGAGGIQPQHF

clone_size: .
j_call: TRBJ2-1
v_call: TRBV28
d_call: .
cdr3_nt: TGTGCCAGCAGCATTGACCAGGGGTACTCCTACAATGAGCAGTTCTTC
cdr3_aa: CASSIDQGYSYNEQFF

clone_size: .
j_call: TRBJ1-2
v_call: TRBV6-5
d_call: .
cdr3_nt: TGTGCCAGCAGTTACGGGAAACTCAACTATGGCTACACCTTC
cdr3_aa: CASSYGKLNYGYTF

clone_size: .
j_call: TRBJ1-1
v_call: TRBV6-6
d_call: TRBD1
cdr3_nt: TGTGCCAGCAGTTATGACAGGGTGGCGAACACTGAAGCTTTCTTT
cdr3_aa: CASSYDRVANTEAFF

clone_size: .
j_call: TRBJ2-4
v_call: TRBV2
d_call: .
cdr3_nt: TGTGCCACCCTTAATCAAGATATTGTAAACATTCAGTACTTC
cdr3_aa: CATLNQDIVNIQYF

clone_size: .
j_call: TRBJ2-2
v_call: TRBV27
d_call: TRBD2
cdr3_nt: TGTGCCAGCAAAACTCCCGGGACTAGCAACACCGGGGAGCTGTTTTTT
cdr3_aa: CASKTPGTSNTGELFF

clone_size: .
j_call: TRBJ2-3
v_call: TRBV7-3
d_call: .
cdr3_nt: TGTGCCAGCAGCTTAAAGTCGGGTAGGATGGGCACAGATACGCAGTATTTT
cdr3_aa: CASSLKSGRMGTDTQYF

clone_size: .
j_call: TRBJ2-3
v_call: TRBV4-3
d_call: .
cdr3_nt: TGCGCCAGCAGCCAAGAAGTTTCTCGGGATACGCAGTATTTT
cdr3_aa: CASSQEVSRDTQYF